The 28 T cell receptor beta chains below all came from one sample that was sequenced in a study of blood T cells in healthy people across ages. A second PCR of roughly 7 to 11 cycles used a sample-barcoded 5' primer and a J-beta primer mix. A single record per CDR3 protein comes from TCRdb applying MiXCR to the 5' RACE reads. Found here are 1.2 million to 1.5 million distinct CDR3 sequences, about 40% of them singletons; the top ten hold roughly 7.9%. The specimen was blood. Every receptor here comes from a young woman in good health.

The gene calls are TRBV10-3 and TRBJ2-1, with D uncertain. Trimming stripped 6 bases from V and 2 bases from J, with 20 bases between. Germline V gene sequence: CDR1 ENHRY, CDR2 SYGVKD. This CDR3 has 17 residues. The CDR3 sequence is CAIRRPSRGSTYNEQFF. Here the CDR3 DNA reads TGTGCCATCAGGAGACCGTCTAGAGGCAGCACCTACAATGAGCAGTTCTTC.

In its sample, this clonotype was seen a few times. This sequence joins TRBV2 and TRBJ2-1; 8 bases align to TRBD1. CDR1 is SNHLY and CDR2 is FYNNEI in the germline V gene. The junction had 0 bases not matched to a gene; V was cut back by 4 bases and J by 7 bases. This CDR3 is built from 12 residues. In nucleotides, the CDR3 is TGTGCCAGCAGTGGGGACAGGAATGAGCAGTTCTTC. It encodes CASSGDRNEQFF.

The gene calls are TRBV29-1 and TRBJ2-1, with TRBD1 matching over 8 bases. The DNA end lines up better with TRBJ2-7; the J call may be wrong. CDR3 length equals 12 residues. In germline, CDR1 is SQVTM, CDR2 ANQGSEA. CDR3 residues: CSVITGGREQYF. The CDR3 DNA follows: TGCAGCGTTATAACAGGGGGAAGGGAGCAGTACTTC.

In its sample, this clonotype was seen a few times. The V gene is TRBV7-9, the J gene TRBJ2-3; D is undetermined. V was cut by 4 bases and J by 0 bases, with 20 bases left in between. From germline, CDR1 is SEHNR and CDR2 FQNEAQ (reference sequence). The CDR3 length is 18 residues. The CDR3 DNA is TGTGCCAGCAGCTATACCTCAACCCCGTTTGGAAGCACAGATACGCAGTATTTT. It is translated as CASSYTSTPFGSTDTQYF. The whole variable domain, remainder taken from reference TRBV7-9 and TRBJ2-3, is DTGVSQNPRHKITKRGQNVTFRCDPISEHNRLYWYRQTLGQGPEFLTYFQNEAQLEKSRLLSDRFSAERPKGSFSTLEIQRTEQGDSAMYLCASSYTSTPFGSTDTQYFGPGTRLTVL.

In its sample, this clonotype was seen a few times. The rearrangement joins TRBV20-1 to TRBJ2-3; no firm D call. This CDR3 region has 15 residues. The ends were cut back, 6 bases at V and 2 bases at J, with 18 bases in the middle. CDR1 is DFQATT, CDR2 SNEGSKA, per germline (reference sequence). This CDR3 reads CSAPRGTFLTDTQYF. CDR3 DNA sequence: TGCAGTGCCCCGCGAGGAACCTTTCTCACAGATACGCAGTATTTT.

The rearrangement links TRBV11-2 to TRBJ2-3; perhaps TRBD2 as D (5 bases). The V end lost 1 base, the J end lost 11 bases, and 10 bases lay between the germline ends. The CDR3 totals 12 residues. From germline, CDR1 is SGHAT and CDR2 FQNNGV. In DNA form, the CDR3 reads TGTGCCAGCAGCTTAGGAACCGGGATGCAGTATTTT. This codes for CASSLGTGMQYF.

This chain links TRBV6-5 with TRBJ2-5; D is possibly TRBD1 or TRBD2 (5 bases each). The V gene's germline CDR1 is MNHEY and CDR2 SVGAGI. V was shortened by 2 bases and J by 7 bases, with 17 bases between the two germline ends. The CDR3 has 15 residues. The CDR3 DNA follows: TGTGCCAGCAGTTACGCGTCACGGGGCGGTGGGACCCAGTACTTC. It specifies CASSYASRGGGTQYF.

V gene TRBV10-3 combines with J gene TRBJ1-1, with D perhaps matching TRBD1 (5 bases). The V gene lost 7 bases and the J gene lost 3 bases, with 12 bases spanning the gap. CDR1 and CDR2 (germline): ENHRY, SYGVKD. The CDR3 extends over 13 amino acids. As DNA, the CDR3 is TGTGCCATCACCTCGGGAGGGGACACTGAAGCTTTCTTT. Residues: CAITSGGDTEAFF.

The chain carries TRBV5-8 and TRBJ1-5, with D possibly matching TRBD1 (6 bases). V dropped 1 base and J dropped 13 bases, with 9 bases sitting between them. Germline CDR1 SGHTS, CDR2 YDEGEE. This CDR3 is built from 11 residues. CDR3 nucleotides: TGTGCCAGCAGCTTGCTCGGGACACAGCATTTT. It codes for CASSLLGTQHF.

This clonotype was observed a handful of times. This chain links TRBV4-1 with TRBJ2-1; 7 bases are a match to TRBD1. This CDR3 contains 12 residues. J gave up 10 bases and V 4 bases, and 4 bases lay outside the gene matches. In germline, CDR1 is MGHRA, CDR2 YSYEKL. The CDR3 sequence is CASSPSQGEQFF. The CDR3 DNA reads TGCGCCAGCAGCCCGTCACAGGGGGAGCAGTTCTTC.

This sequence joins TRBV3-1 and TRBJ2-7, with D perhaps matching TRBD2 (5 bases). Trimming removed 5 bases at V and 4 bases at J, with 12 bases between. The CDR3 runs to 13 residues. Germline CDR1 reads LGHDT; CDR2 reads YNNKEL (reference sequence). The CDR3 coding sequence is TGTGCCAGCAGCGGGCGGGTGGTTTACGAGCAGTACTTC. Amino acids: CASSGRVVYEQYF.

There are a few counts of this clonotype. The gene calls are TRBV7-2 and TRBJ2-5; 13 positions agree with TRBD2. The CDR3 is 15 amino acids. Unmatched junction bases numbered 4, after V lost 5 bases and J lost 4 bases. Germline assignment: CDR1 SGHTA and CDR2 FQGNSA. CDR3 nucleotides: TGTGCCAGCAGCCGGACTAGCGGGAGCGCAGAGACCCAGTACTTC. It yields the protein CASSRTSGSAETQYF.

V is TRBV6-2 or TRBV6-3 and J is TRBJ2-7; D is possibly TRBD1 (6 bases). This CDR3 comprises 13 residues. The germline V gene has CDR1 MNHEY and CDR2 SVGEGT. V gave up 8 bases and J gave up 1 base, with 12 bases separating them. The CDR3 region is CASVRDTSYEQYF. The CDR3 DNA reads TGTGCCAGCGTACGGGACACTTCCTACGAGCAGTACTTC.

The chain carries TRBV29-1 and TRBJ2-4; maybe TRBD1 (5 bases). Deletions cut 8 bases from V and 0 bases from J, with 23 bases between. The CDR3 spans 17 residues. The germline gives CDR1 SQVTM, CDR2 ANQGSEA. The CDR3 DNA reads TGCAGCACCCAGACAGCCCCAGACCGAGTAGCCAAAAACATTCAGTACTTC. Amino acids: CSTQTAPDRVAKNIQYF.

There are a few counts of this clonotype. The rearrangement uses TRBV4-2 and TRBJ2-3, with 7 bases matching TRBD2. CDR1 and CDR2 from the germline V gene are LGHNA and YNFKEQ. The junction had 10 bases not matched to a gene; V was cut back by 1 base and J by 3 bases. This CDR3 has 17 residues. CDR3 amino acids: CASSQGTGPGGTDTQYF. The CDR3 DNA sequence: TGTGCCAGCAGCCAAGGAACGGGGCCGGGGGGTACAGATACGCAGTATTTT.

This clonotype was detected a few times. The chain links TRBV20-1 to TRBJ2-5; 8 bases line up with TRBD2. Trimming at V came to 3 bases and at J to 5 bases, leaving 8 bases not matched to a gene. The CDR3 contains 14 residues. The germline V gene encodes CDR1 DFQATT and CDR2 SNEGSKA (reference sequence). DNA of the CDR3: TGCAGTGCTAGGAGAGGACTAGCTGGTGAGACCCAGTACTTC. Protein product: CSARRGLAGETQYF.

The genes are TRBV21-1 and TRBJ2-1. TRBV21-1 is described as a pseudogene. The CDR3 has 18 residues. The CDR3 DNA is TGTGCCAGCAGCAAAGAATACGGGTTGGGAAGCTCCTACAATGAGCAGTTCTTC. Translation: CASSKEYGLGSSYNEQFF.

The rearrangement uses TRBV4-2 and TRBJ2-5; 14 bases fit TRBD2. The CDR3 runs to 15 residues. V gave up 4 bases and J gave up 11 bases; unmatched junction bases: 9. The germline V gene has CDR1 LGHNA and CDR2 YNFKEQ. This chain's CDR3 is CASSRTTSGGAQQYF. CDR3 coding DNA: TGTGCCAGCAGCCGGACGACTAGCGGGGGGGCCCAGCAGTACTTC.

CDR3 sequence (DNA): TGTGCCAGCAGGATACAGGGGAAATTGAACTATGGCTACACCTTC. Its translation: CASRIQGKLNYGYTF. The chain has TRBV28 and TRBJ1-2, with TRBD1 identical over 7 bases. From germline, CDR1 is MDHEN and CDR2 SYDVKM. The V and J ends lost 6 bases and 2 bases, in that order; junction bases with no gene match: 9. The CDR3 is 15 residues long.

V is TRBV25-1 and J is TRBJ2-5; 10 nucleotides agree with TRBD2. Germline CDR1 MGHDK, CDR2 SYGVNS. Trimming at V came to 3 bases and at J to 4 bases, leaving 8 bases not matched to a gene. The CDR3 runs to 16 residues. The CDR3 DNA reads as TGTGCCAGCAGTGATACGAGCGGGAGGGCCGGAGAGACCCAGTACTTC. It encodes CASSDTSGRAGETQYF.

This clonotype came up a few times. The chain recombines TRBV20-1 with TRBJ2-3; TRBD1 aligns across 12 bases. The CDR3 has 14 residues. J gave up 6 bases and V 3 bases, and 4 bases lay outside the gene matches. The germline V gene has CDR1 DFQATT and CDR2 SNEGSKA (reference sequence). CDR3 protein: CSARGQGASDTQYF. CDR3 coding DNA: TGCAGTGCTAGGGGACAGGGGGCATCGGATACGCAGTATTTT.

V gene TRBV4-2 combines with J gene TRBJ1-6; unclear D gene. CDR1 is LGHNA and CDR2 is YNFKEQ in the germline V gene. The CDR3 length is 14 residues. Between the trimmed V and J ends, which lost 1 base and 8 bases, there was a span of 9 bases. The CDR3 DNA is TGTGCCAGCAGCCAAGTTGGGTTTTATTCACCCCTCCACTTT. Its translation is CASSQVGFYSPLHF.

J is TRBJ2-7 and V is TRBV27; 8 bases map to TRBD2. This CDR3 spans 14 amino acids. Unmatched junction bases numbered 6, after V lost 5 bases and J lost 3 bases. Germline CDR1 reads MNHEY; CDR2 reads SMNVEV (reference sequence). This CDR3 is CASSVFGGGYEQYF. The CDR3 DNA sequence: TGTGCCAGCAGTGTATTCGGGGGGGGCTACGAGCAGTACTTC.

This clonotype came up a few times. This chain connects TRBV25-1 to TRBJ2-7; 8 positions match TRBD2. Germline assignment: CDR1 MGHDK and CDR2 SYGVNS. J was trimmed by 9 bases and V by 5 bases; bases with no gene match: 6. The CDR3 covers 12 residues. Written as DNA, the CDR3 is TGTGCCAGCAGTCTTAGCGGGGTAGGGCAGTACTTC. Translation: CASSLSGVGQYF.

This clonotype occurred a few times. The CDR3 region is CSARGLAGVQYF. Here the CDR3 DNA reads TGCAGTGCTAGAGGACTAGCGGGAGTTCAGTACTTC. The chain joins TRBV20-1 to TRBJ2-7, with 12 nucleotides matching TRBD2. The germline V gene encodes CDR1 DFQATT and CDR2 SNEGSKA (reference sequence). The CDR3 covers 12 residues. With V trimmed by 1 base and J by 10 bases, 2 bases remained unmatched.

The chain employs TRBV6-5 and TRBJ1-6; D unclear. Trimming removed 11 bases from V and 7 bases from J, with 18 bases in between. The CDR3 length is 14 residues. In germline, CDR1 is MNHEY, CDR2 SVGAGI. CDR3 bases: TGTGCCTCCCCGTCCGGGGTACAAAATTCACCCCTCCACTTT. Its translation: CASPSGVQNSPLHF.

In its sample, this clonotype was seen many times. V usage is TRBV12-3 or TRBV12-4 and J usage is TRBJ2-7; 9 bases match TRBD2. The CDR3 length is 16 residues. Germline trimming cut 5 bases from V and 0 bases from J; bases unmatched to any gene: 8. The CDR3: CASSPLTSGSSYEQYF. The CDR3 DNA is TGTGCCAGCAGTCCCCTTACTAGCGGGTCCTCCTACGAGCAGTACTTC.

The chain links TRBV24-1 to TRBJ2-5, with no clear D. The V gene's germline CDR1 is KGHDR and CDR2 SFDVKD. The CDR3 is 13 residues long. Trimming stripped 4 bases from V and 2 bases from J, with 7 bases between. CDR3 coding DNA: TGTGCCACCAGTGACGGGCTGCAAGAGACCCAGTACTTC. Translated: CATSDGLQETQYF.